This T cell receptor beta chain was identified in a study of blood T cell repertoires in COVID-19. Study information: Spain, Italy and the United States supplied samples that represented acute and convalescent COVID-19.

Repertoires were generated with immunoSEQ multiplex PCR, while TCRdb's copy carries only in-frame clones and drops some. The data hold about 410,000 clones, with approximately 90% observed a single time. Germline V gene data show CDR1 as MDHEN and CDR2 as SYDVKM. Trimming cost V 1 base and J 0 bases, with 18 bases left between them. The CDR3 spans 18 residues. The genes are TRBV28 and TRBJ1-1, with TRBD1 as a possible D gene (6 bases). The receptor comes from a woman in her 40s with COVID-19, enrolled during active disease. Sequenced input: peripheral blood. The CDR3 DNA reads TGTGCCAGCAGTTTATTTTGGTCAGGGGTCCTCATGAACACTGAAGCTTTCTTT. The encoded protein is CASSLFWSGVLMNTEAFF.